This T cell receptor beta chain appears in the sequencing data of a study of T cells in Graves' hyperthyroidism and ophthalmopathy. This CDR3 comprises 15 residues. From germline, CDR1 is SQVTM and CDR2 ANQGSEA. V was clipped by 4 bases and J by 0 bases, with 14 bases between them. Study results and limitations: Ophthalmopathy, as predicted by the model, came a median roughly 6.5 months after the prediction. Most clonotypes that expanded in the thyroid above 0.001 also showed up in blood.

This clonotype was seen a few times. The antigen remains unidentified. RNA transcripts served as the template for amplifying TCR beta CDR3 regions. HTBI primers were used for first-round RT-PCR of the TCR CDR3. Each CDR3 protein gets one entry after TCRdb re-called the multiplex PCR reads with MiXCR. This table has 250,000 to 300,000 distinct CDR3 sequences, roughly 15% appearing once. The sample was blood. This clonotype originated in a woman aged 25 to 39 with Graves' hyperthyroidism that later progressed to Graves' ophthalmopathy. V and J are TRBV29-1 and TRBJ2-3, with a tentative D call TRBD1 (5 bases). CDR3 nucleotides: TGCAGCGTTGTCTGGTGGGGCTCTAGCACAGATACGCAGTATTTT. Protein product: CSVVWWGSSTDTQYF.